Included here is one T cell receptor (beta chain) sequence, with context. Its antigen is as yet unknown. The PCR had 60 Vbeta and 13 Jbeta primers. Assay used: immunoSEQ multiplex PCR; TCRdb lists only in-frame clones, some missing. The sample carries about 160,000 clones, about 75% recorded once. The data were taken from a study of cytomegalovirus exposure and HLA in healthy donors. Broader study findings: Rare TCR sequences dominated, though some public TCRs recurred in many donors.

The CDR3 covers 16 residues. Germline CDR1 reads KGHSH; CDR2 reads LQKENI. V lost 6 bases to trimming and J lost 10 bases; unmatched junction nucleotides: 15. The sequence came from a female donor in good health and CMV-seronegative. The V and J genes are TRBV18 and TRBJ1-6; 7 bases align to TRBD1. Input material: PBMCs. CDR3: CASSLTLDRDASPLHF. The CDR3 DNA follows: TGTGCCAGCTCCCTCACCTTAGACAGGGATGCCTCACCCCTCCACTTT.